The 6 T cell receptor beta chains below come from one sample, sequenced in a study of cytomegalovirus exposure and HLA in healthy donors. Researchers ran the PCR with 60 Vbeta and 13 Jbeta primers. TCRdb's copy holds only in-frame clones and misses some; the assay was immunoSEQ multiplex PCR. The sample records tens of thousands of clones, 75% to 85% being singletons. Material: PBMCs. Receptor source: a male donor in good health and CMV-seronegative.

The gene calls are TRBV4-3 and TRBJ2-6; TRBD1 might be the D (5 bases). Trimming took 4 bases from V and 2 from J, leaving 9 bases between them. The V gene's germline CDR1 is LGHNA and CDR2 YSLEER. The CDR3 has 15 amino acids. This CDR3 reads CASSLTVPGANVLTF. The CDR3 DNA sequence: TGCGCCAGCAGCCTGACAGTTCCTGGGGCCAACGTCCTGACTTTC.

The chain links TRBV9 to TRBJ1-2; 7 bases are a match to TRBD1. The ends lost 0 bases at V and 3 bases at J; junction bases unmatched: 5. CDR3 size: 15 residues. CDR1 and CDR2 from the germline V gene are SGDLS and YYNGEE. The CDR3 region is CASSVEGQSHYGYTF. Here the CDR3 DNA reads TGTGCCAGCAGCGTAGAGGGACAGAGCCACTATGGCTACACCTTC.

The rearrangement links TRBV5-4 to TRBJ1-2; D is ambiguous. Between the trimmed V and J ends, which lost 1 base and 1 base, there was a span of 5 bases. CDR3 length equals 13 residues. CDR1 is SGHNT and CDR2 is YYREEE in the germline V gene (reference sequence). The CDR3 coding sequence is TGTGCCAGCAGCTTGAATATTAACTATGGCTACACCTTC. This gives the protein CASSLNINYGYTF.

This chain uses TRBV4-3 with TRBJ2-6; TRBD2 might be the D (5 bases). Germline values: CDR1 LGHNA, CDR2 YSLEER. The V end lost 0 bases, the J end lost 4 bases, and 10 bases lay between the germline ends. The CDR3 has 16 residues. The CDR3 spells CASSQDAGTGANVLTF. The CDR3 bases are TGCGCCAGCAGCCAAGATGCGGGTACCGGGGCCAACGTCCTGACTTTC.

The V and J genes are TRBV5-4 and TRBJ2-1; 9 nucleotides match TRBD1. The V segment lost 0 bases and the J segment 3 bases; nucleotides outside the gene matches: 1. The CDR3 loop spans 15 amino acids. From germline, CDR1 is SGHNT and CDR2 YYREEE (reference sequence). The CDR3, as DNA: TGTGCCAGCAGCTTGGAGGGACAGGGCTACAATGAGCAGTTCTTC. Translated: CASSLEGQGYNEQFF.

V gene TRBV7-2 combines with J gene TRBJ2-7, with a tentative D call TRBD1 (5 bases). The CDR3 totals 14 residues. V lost 2 bases, J lost 2 bases, and 10 bases lay in between. Germline CDR1 is SGHTA and CDR2 is FQGNSA. Here the CDR3 DNA reads TGTGCCAGCAGCTTATACTACAGGACCTACGAGCAGTACTTC. It encodes CASSLYYRTYEQYF.